This TCR beta chain was profiled in a study of early T cells in non-severe SARS-CoV-2 infection. Study-wide context: The sequenced material was bulk RNA from unsorted whole blood, and its chains were unpaired.

Germline V gives CDR1 SGHTA, CDR2 FQGNSA. CDR3 length equals 15 residues. With 2 bases removed from V and 4 bases from J, the gap between germline ends came to 12 bases. A remark on this clonotype: The target antigen is unknown.

Findings of the study overall: The VDJdb matching leaned toward anti-spike CD8 responses and overlooked private and CD4 specificities.

Individual cDNA molecules carried attached unique molecular identifiers. TCRdb called the 5' RACE reads again in MiXCR, with one record for every CDR3 protein. Found here are under 85,000 distinct CDR3 sequences, more than 13% of them singletons; the top ten hold 11%. The TCR was taken from an adult who was a healthcare worker with PCR-confirmed SARS-CoV-2 infection or an uninfected control (not recorded which). The chain links TRBV7-2 to TRBJ2-1, with D perhaps TRBD1 (5 bases). Source material: whole blood. The CDR3 DNA follows: TGTGCCAGCAGCTTATCAGGGATATCGTACAATGAGCAGTTCTTC. Protein sequence: CASSLSGISYNEQFF.